This T cell receptor beta chain was identified during a study of shared clonotypes between healthy human individuals. For every subset, genomic DNA was evenly distributed across several immunoSEQ plates. Sequencing was performed with immunoSEQ multiplex PCR; in TCRdb, only in-frame clones are kept and a portion is missing. This sample has hundreds of thousands of clones; roughly 72% occur once, and the top ten carry 1.5% to 2%. This CDR3 is 16 amino acids long. Per the germline V gene, CDR1 is SNHLY and CDR2 is FYNNEI. Trimming shortened V by 5 bases and J by 4 bases, and 18 bases separated the two germline ends. CD4+ cell separation produced CD45RA+ naive and CD45RA-negative memory subsets.

Sequenced sample: memory CD4+ T cells sorted from blood. As for subset: CD45RA-negative fraction. The gene calls are TRBV2 and TRBJ2-1, with D uncertain. The clonotype originates from a woman between 25 and 40 years old in good health. In nucleotides, the CDR3 is TGTGCCAGCAGTTTCCAGAGAACCTCCCTTTACAATGAGCAGTTCTTC. Its protein product is CASSFQRTSLYNEQFF. The entire variable domain, with the rest obtained from reference TRBV2 and TRBJ2-1, is as follows: EPEVTQTPSHQVTQMGQEVILRCVPISNHLYFYWYRQILGQKVEFLVSFYNNEISEKSEIFDDQFSVERPDGSNFTLKIRSTKLEDSAMYFCASSFQRTSLYNEQFFGPGTRLTVL.